Listed below are T cell receptor beta chains from one sample, sequenced in a study of T-cell memory formation after mild COVID-19. In TCRdb, the 5' RACE reads were re-called with MiXCR into one record per CDR3 protein. The sample consists of approximately 150,000 distinct CDR3 sequences, about 14% of them appearing once. Sequenced input: PBMCs or a T cell subset sorted from them (not recorded which). The source is an adult woman who had mild COVID-19 (a few samples of this study predate the infection). Cell type and time point are not known. Each CDR3 is given with its conserved first and last residue. Fields, in order: V gene, clone size, J gene, D gene, CDR3 DNA, CDR3 protein. A D gene is named only where the DNA matches it firmly. Only some rows state a clone size, as once, few, many or a class for expanded clones.

TRBV4-1,NA,TRBJ2-7,TRBD1,TGCGCCAGCAGCCAGAAGGGACAGGGGAGTACCGAGCAGTACTTC,CASSQKGQGSTEQYF
TRBV9,few,TRBJ2-2,TRBD2,TGTGCCAGCAGAACGGACGGGAGGGGCACCGGGGAGCTGTTTTTT,CASRTDGRGTGELFF
TRBV7-9,few,TRBJ2-1,NA,TGTGCCAGCAGCTTTGACCTTGATGAGCAGTTCTTC,CASSFDLDEQFF
TRBV7-6,NA,TRBJ2-3,NA,TGTGCCAGCACCCCCGCTAACAGTCCCACAGATACGCAGTATTTT,CASTPANSPTDTQYF
TRBV3-1,NA,TRBJ1-4,NA,TGTGCCAGCAGCCATCAGGGAACCCTTTCCGAAAAACTGTTTTTT,CASSHQGTLSEKLFF
TRBV6-5,NA,TRBJ1-4,NA,TGTGCCAGCAGTTACTCGGGAGAAAAACTGTTTTTT,CASSYSGEKLFF
TRBV9,few,TRBJ2-1,NA,TGTGCCAGCAGCCCCGGGGCGGGAATGTACAATGAGCAGTTCTTC,CASSPGAGMYNEQFF
TRBV6-6,NA,TRBJ2-1,TRBD2,TGTGCCAGCAGTTACCCCCGCTCTAGCGGGGGGTACAATGAGCAGTTCTTC,CASSYPRSSGGYNEQFF
TRBV7-9,few,TRBJ2-3,TRBD1,TGTGCCAGCAGCTCCTTGGACAGGGGCACCTCAGATACGCAGTATTTT,CASSSLDRGTSDTQYF
TRBV18,NA,TRBJ1-5,NA,TGTGCCAGCTCACCTGACCCGGATCAGCCCCAGCATTTT,CASSPDPDQPQHF
TRBV5-1,NA,TRBJ1-6,NA,TGCGCCAGCAGCTTGATCCCGCAAGCCTGGACAAAGCCAGATAATTCACCCCTCCACTTT,CASSLIPQAWTKPDNSPLHF
TRBV6-4,few,TRBJ1-1,TRBD1,TGTGCCAGCAGTGAGGGGACAGGAGGCACTGAAGCTTTCTTT,CASSEGTGGTEAFF
TRBV6-5,many,TRBJ1-1,NA,TGTGCCAGCAGTTACTCGATTGCAGGGGAAGGTACTGAAGCTTTCTTT,CASSYSIAGEGTEAFF
TRBV7-8,NA,TRBJ2-7,TRBD1,TGTGCCAGCAGCTCCGACAGGGGGCGCATCTACGAGCAGTACTTC,CASSSDRGRIYEQYF
TRBV7-9,few,TRBJ1-1,NA,TGTGCCAGCAGCTTGGGTGAGACTGAAGCTTTCTTT,CASSLGETEAFF
TRBV9,NA,TRBJ2-3,NA,TGTGCCAGCAGCGCTCCCCTCGGTGGCTACGGTAGCACAGATACGCAGTATTTT,CASSAPLGGYGSTDTQYF
TRBV5-1,few,TRBJ2-1,TRBD2,TGCGCCAGCAGCTTGGGGGCTAGCGGGATCAATGAGCAGTTCTTC,CASSLGASGINEQFF
TRBV11-2,NA,TRBJ2-7,TRBD2,TGTGCCAGCAGCAGGGGACTAGCGGGAGGACTCTACGAGCAGTACTTC,CASSRGLAGGLYEQYF
TRBV3-1,few,TRBJ1-2,NA,TGTGCCAGCAGCCATCCTGGGGGCCATCGCTATGGCTACACCTTC,CASSHPGGHRYGYTF
TRBV4-2,few,TRBJ2-2,NA,TGTGCCAGCAGCCGAATAGGGGCTAACACCGGGGAGCTGTTTTTT,CASSRIGANTGELFF
TRBV19,few,TRBJ1-2,TRBD1,TGTGCCAGTAGCAGTGGACAGGGAGCTAACTATGGCTACACCTTC,CASSSGQGANYGYTF
TRBV10-3,NA,TRBJ2-3,NA,TGTGCCATCACTCAGACTGGTACTAGCACAGATACGCAGTATTTT,CAITQTGTSTDTQYF
TRBV14,few,TRBJ2-6,NA,TGTGCCAGCAGCCAAGGAACCTTCTCTGGGGCCAACGTCCTGACTTTC,CASSQGTFSGANVLTF
TRBV5-8,few,TRBJ2-1,TRBD2,TGTGCCAGCCGCCGCGGGGCGGGGGGACTCAATGAGCAGTTCTTC,CASRRGAGGLNEQFF
TRBV10-3,NA,TRBJ2-3,TRBD2,TGTGCCATCAGTCCCCCCCGGAGCAGCGGGAGTAGATTTGCCACAGATACGCAGTATTTT,CAISPPRSSGSRFATDTQYF
TRBV6-1,NA,TRBJ1-2,NA,TGTGCCAGCAGTGACCAGACAAGGAGGGGCTACACCTTC,CASSDQTRRGYTF
TRBV6-2/TRBV6-3,many,TRBJ2-3,TRBD1,TGTGCCAGCAGTTACTCGATGGACAGGCACACAGATACGCAGTATTTT,CASSYSMDRHTDTQYF
TRBV6-5,few,TRBJ2-7,NA,TGTGCCAGCGGGCCTTTTGGGGCGTCTGAGCAGTACTTC,CASGPFGASEQYF
TRBV20-1,many,TRBJ1-1,NA,TGCAGTGCTAGAGATTGGGGGGCGGGTTTGAACACTGAAGCTTTCTTT,CSARDWGAGLNTEAFF
TRBV4-2,NA,TRBJ2-5,NA,TGTGCCAGCAGCGAAGGGGGGCCCCAAGAGACCCAGTACTTC,CASSEGGPQETQYF
TRBV3-1,few,TRBJ2-1,NA,TGTGCCAGCAGAGGGGCCTGGGATGAGCAGTTCTTC,CASRGAWDEQFF
TRBV4-1,many,TRBJ2-7,NA,TGCGCCAGCAGCCAAGACTACGAGCAGTACTTC,CASSQDYEQYF